This T cell receptor beta chain was captured in a study of T cell responses to AZD1222 COVID-19 vaccine. Study conclusions and caveats: Donor demographics were predominantly white British with a female majority; clonal diversity may be underestimated. Baseline seropositives among AZD1222 recipients totaled only five to seven. Spike-specific TCR breadth rose after two AZD1222 doses, and depth rose as well.

Produced via immunoSEQ multiplex PCR; TCRdb's table is partial and in-frame only. The table shows around 140,000 clones, with 70% to 90% occurring only once. This CDR3 is 16 amino acids long. The V and J ends lost 5 bases and 2 bases, in that order; junction bases with no gene match: 11. In germline, CDR1 is MDHEN, CDR2 SYDVKM. This clone was picked up one time. No antigen is known for it. This chain links TRBV28 with TRBJ2-7, with 8 bases fitting TRBD1. This sample comprised peripheral blood, obtained 28 days after the second dose of the MenACWY control vaccine. The TCR comes from an adult who received the MenACWY meningococcal vaccine as a control. CDR3 residues: CASSQNAGTGAYEQYF. The DNA of the CDR3 is TGTGCCAGCAGTCAAAACGCCGGGACAGGTGCCTACGAGCAGTACTTC.